This T cell receptor (beta chain) was sequenced during a study of T cell clonotyping in hematopoietic cell transplantation. The study's findings and limits: No sorting was done, leaving CD4 and CD8 contributions mixed. Pathologically expanded recipient clonotypes increased progressively from day 30 to day 180 as diversity fell.

Assay: immunoSEQ multiplex PCR; the TCRdb copy retains only in-frame clones and omits some. Here the sample spans roughly 30,000 clones, roughly 91% being singletons. As for time point: recipient sample about 28 days before transplant, after cytoreduction. This clone was seen just once. Its antigen is unidentified. V was pared by 6 bases and J by 3 bases, with 11 bases between. From germline, CDR1 is MNHEY and CDR2 SVGAGI. The CDR3 is made up of 14 amino acids. Sequenced here: peripheral blood mononuclear cells, sampled before stem cell transplant. This TCR was sampled from a man in his fifties or sixties with acute myeloid leukemia. Some clones in this sample may be carry-over from other donors' samples. The rearrangement links TRBV6-5 to TRBJ1-4; D is possibly TRBD1 (5 bases). The CDR3 DNA follows: TGTGCCAGCAGAAGGATGGGGGCTAATGAAAAACTGTTTTTT. Its protein product is CASRRMGANEKLFF.